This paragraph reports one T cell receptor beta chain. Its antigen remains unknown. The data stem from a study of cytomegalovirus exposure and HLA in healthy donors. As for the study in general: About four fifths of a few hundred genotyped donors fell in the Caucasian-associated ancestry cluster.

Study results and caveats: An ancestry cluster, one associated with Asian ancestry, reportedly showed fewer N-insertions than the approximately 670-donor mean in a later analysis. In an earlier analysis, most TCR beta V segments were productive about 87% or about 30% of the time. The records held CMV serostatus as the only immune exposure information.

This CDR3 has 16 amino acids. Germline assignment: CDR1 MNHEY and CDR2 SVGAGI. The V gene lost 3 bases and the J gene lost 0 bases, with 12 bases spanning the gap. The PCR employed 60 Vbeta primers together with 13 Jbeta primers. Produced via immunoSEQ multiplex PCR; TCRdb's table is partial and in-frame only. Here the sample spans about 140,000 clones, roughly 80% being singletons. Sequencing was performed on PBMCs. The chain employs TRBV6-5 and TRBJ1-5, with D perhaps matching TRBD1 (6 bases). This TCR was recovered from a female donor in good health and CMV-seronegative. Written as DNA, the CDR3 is TGTGCCAGCAGTTATGGGGGCCCTAATAGCAATCAGCCCCAGCATTTT. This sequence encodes CASSYGGPNSNQPQHF.